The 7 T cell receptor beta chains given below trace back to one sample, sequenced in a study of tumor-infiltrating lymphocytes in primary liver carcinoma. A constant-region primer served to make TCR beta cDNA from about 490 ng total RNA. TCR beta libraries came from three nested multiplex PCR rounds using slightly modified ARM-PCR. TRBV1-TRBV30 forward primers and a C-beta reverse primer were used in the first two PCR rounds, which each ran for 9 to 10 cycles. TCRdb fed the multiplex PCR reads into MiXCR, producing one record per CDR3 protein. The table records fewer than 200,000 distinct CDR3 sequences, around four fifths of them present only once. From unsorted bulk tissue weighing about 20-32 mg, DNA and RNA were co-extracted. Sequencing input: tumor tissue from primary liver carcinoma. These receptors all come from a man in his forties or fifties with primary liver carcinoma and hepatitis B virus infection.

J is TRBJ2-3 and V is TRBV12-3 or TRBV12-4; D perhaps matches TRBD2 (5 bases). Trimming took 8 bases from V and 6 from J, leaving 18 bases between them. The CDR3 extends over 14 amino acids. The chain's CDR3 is CASGRGSASDTQYF. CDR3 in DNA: TGTGCCAGCGGGCGAGGGAGCGCAAGCGATACGCAGTATTTT.

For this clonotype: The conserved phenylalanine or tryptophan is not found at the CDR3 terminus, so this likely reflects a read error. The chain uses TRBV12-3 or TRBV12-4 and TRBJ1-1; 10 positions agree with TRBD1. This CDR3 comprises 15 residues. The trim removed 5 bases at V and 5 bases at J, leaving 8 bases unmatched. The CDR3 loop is CASSPRTGGRTEAFC. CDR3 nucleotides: TGTGCCAGCAGTCCCCGGACAGGGGGGAGAACTGAAGCTTTCTGT.

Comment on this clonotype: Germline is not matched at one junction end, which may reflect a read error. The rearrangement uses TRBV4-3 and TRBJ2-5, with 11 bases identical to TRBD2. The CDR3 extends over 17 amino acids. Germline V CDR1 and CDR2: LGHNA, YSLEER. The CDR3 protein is CASNQAVSGRALETQYF. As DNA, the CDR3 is TGCGCCAGCAACCAAGCGGTTAGCGGGAGGGCCCTGGAGACTCAGTACTTC.

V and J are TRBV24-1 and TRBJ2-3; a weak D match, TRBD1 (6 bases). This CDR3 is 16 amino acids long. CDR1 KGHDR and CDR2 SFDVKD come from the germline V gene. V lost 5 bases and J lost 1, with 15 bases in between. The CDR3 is CATSVTDRRGTDTQYF. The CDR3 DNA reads TGTGCCACCAGTGTTACGGACAGAAGGGGCACAGATACGCAGTATTTT.

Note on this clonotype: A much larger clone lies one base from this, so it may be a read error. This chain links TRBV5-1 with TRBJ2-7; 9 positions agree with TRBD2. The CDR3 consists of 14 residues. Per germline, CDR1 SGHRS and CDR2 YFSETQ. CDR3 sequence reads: CASSVSLAGYDQYF. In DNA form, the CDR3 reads TGCGCCAGCAGCGTTTCACTAGCGGGCTACGATCAGTACTTC.

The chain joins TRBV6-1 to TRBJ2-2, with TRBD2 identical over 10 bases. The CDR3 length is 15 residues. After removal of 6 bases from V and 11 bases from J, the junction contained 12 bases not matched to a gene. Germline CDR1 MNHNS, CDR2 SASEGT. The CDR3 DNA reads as TGTGCCAGCAGGAGCGGGAGGGCCGATCGTGGAGAGCTGTTTTTT. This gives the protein CASRSGRADRGELFF.

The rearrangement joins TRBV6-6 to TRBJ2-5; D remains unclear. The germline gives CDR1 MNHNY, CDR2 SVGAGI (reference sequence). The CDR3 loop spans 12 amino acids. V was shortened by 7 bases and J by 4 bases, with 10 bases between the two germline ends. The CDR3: CASNMTVETQYF. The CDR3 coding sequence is TGTGCCAGCAACATGACGGTAGAGACCCAGTACTTC.